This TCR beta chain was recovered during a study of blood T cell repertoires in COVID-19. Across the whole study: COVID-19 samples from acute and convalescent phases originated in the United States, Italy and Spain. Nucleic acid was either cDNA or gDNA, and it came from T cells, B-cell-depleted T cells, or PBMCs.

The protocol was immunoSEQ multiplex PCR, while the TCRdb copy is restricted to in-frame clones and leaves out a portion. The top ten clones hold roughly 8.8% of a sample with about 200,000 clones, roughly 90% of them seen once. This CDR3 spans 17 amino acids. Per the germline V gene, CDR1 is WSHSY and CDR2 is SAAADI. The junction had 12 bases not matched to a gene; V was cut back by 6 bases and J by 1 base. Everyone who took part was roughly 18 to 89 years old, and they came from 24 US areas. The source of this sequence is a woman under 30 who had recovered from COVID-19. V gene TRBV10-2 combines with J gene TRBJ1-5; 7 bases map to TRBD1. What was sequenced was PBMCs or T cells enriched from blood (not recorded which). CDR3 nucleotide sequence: TGCGCCAGCAGGAGGGAAGGGGGCGATTTAAGCAATCAGCCCCAGCATTTT. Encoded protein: CASRREGGDLSNQPQHF.